The entry below describes one T cell receptor (beta chain). Its specific antigen is unknown. No per-base quality is available; no much larger clone lies one base away. The entry originates in a study of T cells after yellow fever vaccination (dated by TCRdb to the late 2010s). Study-wide context: Libraries from fractions with low cell numbers were prepared with the SMART-Seq v4 Ultra Low Input RNA kit. Bulk TCR alpha and beta repertoires were sequenced longitudinally to track T-cell clones before and after primary and booster YFV17D yellow fever vaccination. Two healthy male donors, one aged 18 to 30 and one aged 30 to 40 years, made up the cohort. Bulk PBMC replicates and cell subsets were isolated from blood drawn at multiple timepoints before and after both primary and secondary immunization. What the authors observed across the whole study: Because only a couple of donors were included in the study, the extent to which the findings can be generalized is limited. Computational filtering was required because FACS-sorted repertoires could contain abundant contaminating clonotypes from the bulk population. The secondary T-cell response was weaker than the primary response but faster, peaking on day 5 instead of day 15. A small share of clonotypes occurred in both CD4 and CD8 compartments, likely arising from convergent recombination. Most clones expanded after primary vaccination were re-detected after the booster (96% of CD4 and approximately 88% of CD8), suggesting broad memory maintenance.

The label giving this sample's treatment or condition can be read as: live attenuated yellow fever vaccine strain. Two biological replicates of bulk PBMCs were collected at each blood-draw timepoint. A standard Ficoll-Paque protocol was used to isolate PBMCs from peripheral blood. TriZol was used to extract RNA from bulk PBMCs, CD4 and CD8 fractions, and dextramer-positive and dextramer-negative fractions. Spanning cysteine to phenylalanine, the CDR3 consists of 16 amino acids. The entry retains the CDR3 DNA only, 48 bases that are in frame from base 1. V is shortened by 4 bases, J by 0 bases, and the region joining them spans 14 bases. Reading the germline V gene gives CDR1 SGHRS and CDR2 YFSETQ. The instrument given in TCRdb is Illumina NovaSeq 6000. TCR cDNA was made using 5'RACE template switching, a step that added a universal primer site and unique molecular identifiers. Priming of cDNA synthesis was performed from both the TCR alpha and TCR beta constant segments. Library amplification used two PCR steps, and the second PCR step added sample barcodes and sequencing adapters. Sequencing of libraries was performed on Illumina HiSeq 2500 (2x100 bp) or NovaSeq (2x150 bp). Per the source publication's procedure: MIGEC handled demultiplexing of reads and collapsing into UMI consensus sequences, while MiXCR performed V(D)J alignment. Clonotypes responding to the vaccine were identified with edgeR on replicate PBMC samples, with the criteria of FDR below 0.01 and a log2 fold change above 5 up to day 15. Each bulk clonotype received a CD4 or CD8 identity based on whether the sequenced CD4 or CD8 repertoire contained that clonotype at higher abundance. TCRdb ran its own pipeline on the public reads, namely fastp trimming at Q25 and MiXCR clone calling, and kept in-frame beta chains. A single entry per CDR3 protein holds the most common genes and DNA from its merged rows. For this entry, the V and J calls and clone size follow TCRdb and not the study's own pipeline. In this sample the table shows fewer than 350,000 distinct CDR3 sequences, approximately 4.3% of which occur a single time. The leading ten clones occupy just under 20% of the sample.

Material: PBMCs, obtained 15 days after the yellow fever booster vaccination. The chain is made from TRBV5-1 and TRBJ2-4, and perhaps TRBD2 as D gene, on 6 matching bases. The source is a man between 18 and 29 years old who received the YFV17D yellow fever vaccine. The CDR3 protein is CASSARTNLAKNIQYF. The DNA reads as follows: TGCGCCAGCAGCGCCCGGACTAACCTAGCCAAAAACATTCAGTACTTC.